This T cell receptor (beta chain) was found in a study of cytomegalovirus exposure and HLA in healthy donors. Study information: About 80 million unique TCRs, all from HLA-typed donors, were included in an early release of the data.

Comment on this clone: The antigen remains unidentified.

Overall study findings and caveats: The study put 150 to 200 TCR beta chains on its list as cytomegalovirus-associated. Productive rates of about 87% or about 30% were seen for most TCR beta V segments in an earlier analysis.

The PCR made use of 60 Vbeta and 13 Jbeta primers. The assay was immunoSEQ multiplex PCR, and TCRdb's table has in-frame clones only and misses some. The table lists around 170,000 clones, 80% of them singletons, with approximately 6.3% in the top ten. V lost 3 bases, J lost 5 bases, and 11 bases lay in between. The CDR3 consists of 13 residues. The germline CDR1 and CDR2 sequences are SGHRS and YFSETQ. V is TRBV5-1 and J is TRBJ2-5; a possible D gene is TRBD2 (5 bases). This clonotype was sampled from a middle-aged man in good health and CMV-seropositive. The sample consisted of PBMCs. The CDR3 region has the DNA TGCGCCAGCAGCTATCTTGGCGGGGAGACCCAGTACTTC. Its translation is CASSYLGGETQYF.